The source of this TCR beta chain is a study of control samples from healthy donors and cancer patients. Sequencing was performed with immunoSEQ multiplex PCR; in TCRdb, only in-frame clones are kept and a portion is missing. This repertoire shows 390,000 or so clones, more than 80% found once; its top ten account for more than 6%. The receptor was derived from a man aged 40-55 years with head and neck cancer. Sequenced: PBMCs.

This chain's CDR3 is CASSSDGPNEQFF. CDR3 nucleotide sequence: TGCGCCAGCAGCTCGGACGGCCCCAATGAGCAGTTCTTC. V is TRBV5-1 and J is TRBJ2-1, with D unresolved. Germline V lookup: CDR1 SGHRS, CDR2 YFSETQ. The CDR3 has 13 residues. V dropped 3 bases and J dropped 6 bases, with 10 bases sitting between them. The whole variable domain, filled in from reference TRBV5-1 and TRBJ2-1, reads KAGVTQTPRYLIKTRGQQVTLSCSPISGHRSVSWYQQTPGQGLQFLFEYFSETQRNKGNFPGRFSGRQFSNSRSEMNVSTLELGDSALYLCASSSDGPNEQFFGPGTRLTVL.